The clone carrying this T cell receptor beta chain was detected only a few times. The CDR3 length is 15 residues. The V gene's germline CDR1 is MDHEN and CDR2 SYDVKM. J was trimmed by 7 bases and V by 5 bases; bases with no gene match: 7. This sample stems from a study of blood T cell repertoires in COVID-19. Study-wide background: Donors in the United States, Italy and Spain gave samples during acute or convalescent COVID-19. PBMCs, B-cell-depleted T cells, or T cells were the source of the cDNA or gDNA that made up the material.

In the authors' workflow: Reference gene primer amplification gave nucleated cell count estimates. Assay: immunoSEQ multiplex PCR; the TCRdb copy retains only in-frame clones and omits some. V and J calls and clone size are those listed in that table; D and trimming were worked out from the DNA. Among tens of thousands of clones listed, about 88% were seen once. The specimen was peripheral blood. The sequence came from a man between 65 and 80 years old with active COVID-19. The chain couples TRBV28 to TRBJ1-6; 8 nucleotides match TRBD1. CDR3 in amino acids: CASSLQGVRNSPLHF. DNA for the CDR3: TGTGCCAGCAGTCTACAGGGGGTAAGGAATTCACCCCTCCACTTT.